The clone carrying this TCR beta chain was detected only a few times. Germline lookup yields CDR1 DFQATT and CDR2 SNEGSKA (reference sequence). The ends lost 0 bases at V and 1 base at J; junction bases unmatched: 6. This CDR3 comprises 15 residues. Constant-segment primers and 5'RACE yielded cDNA libraries for TCR alpha and TCR beta, each carrying sample barcodes and UMIs. Via MiXCR, TCRdb re-called the 5' RACE reads, giving one row per CDR3 protein. The table records 250,000 to 400,000 distinct CDR3 sequences, roughly an eighth of them present only once. This entry is derived from a study of T-cell memory formation after mild COVID-19.

This TCR was recovered from a man between 18 and 35 years old who had mild COVID-19 (a few samples of this study predate the infection). Cell type and time point are not known. The V gene is TRBV20-1, the J gene TRBJ2-7; 7 bases are a match to TRBD2. Sequencing used PBMCs or a T cell subset sorted from them (not recorded which). CDR3 coding DNA: TGCAGTGCTAGAGATCCTAGCGGAGAGTCCTACGAGCAGTACGTC. Its protein product is CSARDPSGESYEQYV.